The present TCR beta chain was sequenced within a study of CD8+CD57+ T cells in acquired aplastic anemia. The overall study: An average of 3.2 ug of DNA was obtained from sorted CD4+ and CD8+ cells. Whole-study findings and limits: Patients and controls shared around 30 CD8+ CDR3 sequences. Any difference that existed in CD8+ Simpson's diversity between patients and controls was not significant.

In its sample, this clonotype was seen a few times. The target antigen is unknown. Looked up from germline, CDR1 is SGHNT and CDR2 is YENEEA. V lost 7 bases and J lost 1, with 16 bases in between. This CDR3 is 15 amino acids long. Profiling of TCR beta VDJ combinations and CDR3 sequences used genomic DNA as template. TCRdb independently ran MiXCR on the reads; one entry per CDR3 protein. The table lists 150,000 to 200,000 distinct CDR3 sequences, about 70% of them singletons, with 35% to 60% in the top ten. CD8+CD57+ cell expansion had been shown by flow cytometry in patients chosen for sequencing. Every patient had severe acquired aplastic anemia.

The chain uses TRBV11-3 and TRBJ1-2; TRBD1 is a possible D gene (6 bases). The specimen sequenced was sorted CD4+, CD8+, or CD8+CD57+ T cells (not recorded which) from PBMCs. This TCR came from a human donor with aplastic anemia. The CDR3 sequence is CASTLRGGSNYGYTF. The CDR3 DNA reads as TGTGCCAGCACCCTAAGGGGGGGTAGTAACTATGGCTACACCTTC.